The 32 T cell receptor beta chains below come from one sample, sequenced in a study of cytomegalovirus exposure and HLA in healthy donors. The PCR employed 60 Vbeta primers together with 13 Jbeta primers. TCRdb keeps only in-frame clones here, not all; method: immunoSEQ multiplex PCR. The data show approximately 100,000 clones, around two thirds seen once. Sequenced sample: PBMCs. These TCRs come from a male donor in good health and CMV-seronegative.

V usage is TRBV30 and J usage is TRBJ2-2; TRBD1 aligns across 10 bases. The length of the CDR3 is 15 residues. Trimming took 2 bases from V and 6 from J; bases not matched to a gene: 6. Per the germline V gene, CDR1 is GTSNPN and CDR2 is SVGIG (reference sequence). The CDR3 DNA follows: TGTGCCTGGAGTCCACCGGGGACAGGGGCCGGGGAGCTGTTTTTT. Its protein product is CAWSPPGTGAGELFF.

This chain connects TRBV6-1 to TRBJ1-5; maybe TRBD1 (6 bases). V lost 8 bases to trimming and J lost 0 bases, with 11 bases between them. Germline V CDR1 and CDR2: MNHNS, SASEGT. CDR3 length equals 14 residues. The CDR3 sequence is CASLGDNSNQPQHF. The CDR3 DNA reads TGTGCCAGCTTAGGGGACAATAGCAATCAGCCCCAGCATTTT.

CDR3 DNA: TGCGCCAGCAGCCAAGGGGGACAGACTTCTAACTATGGCTACACCTTC. Translating it yields CASSQGGQTSNYGYTF. The gene calls are TRBV4-1 and TRBJ1-2, with 7 positions matching TRBD1. The CDR3 covers 16 residues. Germline CDR1 MGHRA, CDR2 YSYEKL. The V segment lost 1 base and the J segment 0 bases; nucleotides outside the gene matches: 5.

The CDR3 DNA reads TGTGCCAGTAGTATAGAGGGCAGGCCGTACAATGAGCAGTTCTTC. Translation gives CASSIEGRPYNEQFF. The chain has TRBV19 and TRBJ2-1, with D unclear. V lost 0 bases, J lost 4 bases, and 10 bases lay in between. The CDR3 covers 15 residues. CDR1 LNHDA and CDR2 SQIVND come from the germline V gene (reference sequence). The variable domain in full, with the rest retrieved from reference TRBV19 and TRBJ2-1, is DGGITQSPKYLFRKEGQNVTLSCEQNLNHDAMYWYRQDPGQGLRLIYYSQIVNDFQKGDIAEGYSVSREKKESFPLTVTSAQKNPTAFYLCASSIEGRPYNEQFFGPGTRLTVL.

This chain connects TRBV15 to TRBJ2-7; D may be TRBD1 (5 bases). Germline V gene data show CDR1 as LNHNV and CDR2 as YYDKDF (reference sequence). This CDR3 has 13 amino acids. Trimming cost V 0 bases and J 11 bases, with 14 bases left between them. Written as DNA, the CDR3 is TGTGCCACCAGCAGAGATCTGGCAGGGCGCGAGTACTTC. Translated: CATSRDLAGREYF.

There are a few counts of this clone. The DNA of the CDR3 is TGTGCCAGCAGTCGACAGGGAGGCCCCTACAATGAGCAGTTCTTC. It encodes CASSRQGGPYNEQFF. This sequence joins TRBV6-5 and TRBJ2-1, with D perhaps matching TRBD1 (7 bases). V lost 5 bases and J 2 bases, leaving 13 bases between the germline ends. The CDR3 is made up of 15 amino acids. The germline CDR1 and CDR2 sequences are MNHEY and SVGAGI.

This clone was picked up a small number of times. CDR3 DNA: TGTGCCAGCAGTTACGGGGGCAGGGAACGGTACGAGCAGTACTTC. This sequence encodes CASSYGGRERYEQYF. This chain joins TRBV6-5 and TRBJ2-7; tentatively, D is TRBD1 (6 bases). CDR1 is MNHEY, CDR2 SVGAGI, per germline. There are 15 residues in the CDR3. Trimming cost V 2 bases and J 4 bases, with 15 bases left between them.

This clone was seen a single time. The chain links TRBV25-1 to TRBJ2-3; the D gene is possibly TRBD1 (8 bases). V lost 1 base to trimming and J lost 6 bases, with 14 bases between them. From germline, CDR1 is MGHDK and CDR2 SYGVNS. The CDR3 totals 15 residues. CDR3 loop: CASSEFRGRGDTQYF. CDR3 bases: TGTGCCAGCAGTGAATTCAGGGGGCGGGGGGATACGCAGTATTTT.

This chain uses TRBV7-9 with TRBJ2-1, with TRBD2 identical over 11 bases. The V and J ends lost 5 bases and 5 bases, in that order; junction bases with no gene match: 5. This CDR3 comprises 15 residues. In germline, CDR1 is SEHNR, CDR2 FQNEAQ (reference sequence). CDR3 sequence reads: CASSAGTSGNNEQFF. The CDR3 coding sequence is TGTGCCAGCAGCGCCGGGACTAGCGGAAACAATGAGCAGTTCTTC.

This sequence joins TRBV11-2 and TRBJ2-4; D not certain. Germline V gene data show CDR1 as SGHAT and CDR2 as FQNNGV. The length of the CDR3 is 19 residues. Trimming removed 5 bases at V and 0 bases at J, with 23 bases between. CDR3 loop: CASSPISPRLKLAKNIQYF. In DNA form, the CDR3 reads TGTGCCAGCAGCCCTATTAGTCCACGCCTAAAACTAGCCAAAAACATTCAGTACTTC.

The chain combines TRBV7-9 with TRBJ2-2; 12 bases match TRBD2. Germline CDR1 and CDR2: SEHNR and FQNEAQ (reference sequence). The V gene end was trimmed by 8 bases and the J gene end by 5 bases; junction bases not matched to a gene: 6. The CDR3 extends over 15 amino acids. CDR3 DNA sequence: TGTGCCAGCCGACGACTAGCGGGAGATACCGGGGAGCTGTTTTTT. Protein: CASRRLAGDTGELFF.

The rearrangement joins TRBV5-1 to TRBJ2-1, with D maybe TRBD2 (6 bases). Trimming left V 4 bases short and J 7 bases short, with 18 bases between. The CDR3 is made up of 15 amino acids. CDR1 and CDR2 from the germline V gene are SGHRS and YFSETQ. The CDR3 spells CASSVGVLAANEQFF. Here the CDR3 DNA reads TGCGCCAGCAGCGTAGGGGTACTAGCTGCTAATGAGCAGTTCTTC.

The genes are TRBV7-2 and TRBJ2-2; possible D gene TRBD1, 5 bases. The CDR3 has 15 amino acids. The V and J ends lost 10 bases and 1 base respectively, with 16 bases between them. The germline V gene encodes CDR1 SGHTA and CDR2 FQGNSA. Here the CDR3 reads CATPMETVNTGELFF. The CDR3 coding sequence is TGTGCCACCCCCATGGAGACAGTGAACACCGGGGAGCTGTTTTTT.

The J gene is TRBJ2-3, the V gene TRBV9; 9 positions agree with TRBD2. Germline CDR1 SGDLS, CDR2 YYNGEE. Unmatched junction bases numbered 10, after V lost 2 bases and J lost 0 bases. This CDR3 has 18 amino acids. The CDR3 spells CASSVVVSGSYSTDTQYF. In DNA, the CDR3 is TGTGCCAGCAGCGTGGTGGTTAGCGGGAGCTATAGCACAGATACGCAGTATTTT.

This sequence joins TRBV4-1 and TRBJ2-1, with D possibly being TRBD2 (6 bases). Trimming shortened V by 0 bases and J by 0 bases, and 18 bases separated the two germline ends. This CDR3 contains 19 residues. The germline CDR1 and CDR2 sequences are MGHRA and YSYEKL. Here the CDR3 DNA reads TGCGCCAGCAGCCAAGAGACCAGCGGGCATCGATCCTCCTACAATGAGCAGTTCTTC. This gives the protein CASSQETSGHRSSYNEQFF.

J is TRBJ1-3 and V is TRBV14; weak D call: TRBD1 (5 bases). From germline, CDR1 is SGHDN and CDR2 FVKESK. The germline V and J ends were trimmed by 4 bases and 0 bases, with 13 bases remaining between them. The CDR3 length is 16 residues. The chain's CDR3 is CASSPLGRTSGNTIYF. CDR3 DNA sequence: TGTGCCAGCAGCCCCTTGGGGCGGACCTCTGGAAACACCATATATTTT. The full variable domain, in which reference TRBV14 and TRBJ1-3 provide the parts outside the CDR3, is EAGVTQFPSHSVIEKGQTVTLRCDPISGHDNLYWYRRVMGKEIKFLLHFVKESKQDESGMPNNRFLAERTGGTYSTLKVQPAELEDSGVYFCASSPLGRTSGNTIYFGEGSWLTVV.

A few counts support this clone. The rearrangement uses TRBV9 and TRBJ1-2, with 10 bases aligning to TRBD1. In germline, CDR1 is SGDLS, CDR2 YYNGEE. CDR3 length: 14 residues. Losses at the gene ends were 4 bases for V and 8 bases for J; bases not matched to a gene: 8. CDR3 protein: CASSPAGTGVGYTF. The CDR3 DNA follows: TGTGCCAGCAGCCCCGCCGGGACAGGGGTAGGCTACACCTTC.

This sequence joins TRBV7-9 and TRBJ1-1; D ambiguous. This CDR3 has 14 residues. Trimming pared 1 base from V and 1 base from J, leaving 7 bases between. Germline V lookup: CDR1 SEHNR, CDR2 FQNEAQ (reference sequence). CDR3 sequence: CASSLVIRNTEAFF. DNA for the CDR3: TGTGCCAGCAGCTTAGTGATTAGGAACACTGAAGCTTTCTTT.

A note on this clone: Within the sample, other DNA sequences also encode this same CDR3. The chain has TRBV10-3 and TRBJ1-1; unclear D gene. This CDR3 contains 13 residues. The germline CDR1 and CDR2 sequences are ENHRY and SYGVKD. Trimming pared 7 bases from V and 1 base from J, leaving 10 bases between. This CDR3 is CAIKEGRNTEAFF. Written as DNA, the CDR3 is TGTGCCATCAAGGAGGGTAGGAACACTGAAGCTTTCTTT.

The CDR3 sequence: CASSESRLAFF. The CDR3 bases are TGTGCCAGCAGTGAATCCAGACTAGCTTTCTTT. The chain is built from TRBV2 and TRBJ1-1; D is ambiguous. V was pared by 2 bases and J by 10 bases, with 8 bases between. CDR1 and CDR2 from the germline V gene are SNHLY and FYNNEI. The CDR3 has 11 residues.

This sequence joins TRBV2 and TRBJ1-2; the match to TRBD1 covers 7 bases. The CDR3 has 14 residues. With V trimmed by 2 bases and J by 4 bases, 4 bases remained unmatched. Germline values: CDR1 SNHLY, CDR2 FYNNEI. In DNA form, the CDR3 reads TGTGCCAGCAGTGAATATACAGGGGTCTATGGCTACACCTTC. Its protein is CASSEYTGVYGYTF.

The chain is built from TRBV7-2 and TRBJ2-3, with 8 bases identical to TRBD2. CDR3 length: 16 residues. Germline-derived CDR1 and CDR2 are SGHTA and FQGNSA. V lost 2 bases to trimming and J lost 4 bases; unmatched junction nucleotides: 8. The DNA of the CDR3 is TGTGCCAGCAGCTTAAGGCGGGGGGAGGGTGCAGATACGCAGTATTTT. It is translated as CASSLRRGEGADTQYF.

CDR3 sequence (DNA): TGTGCCAGCAGTACCGGACAGGAGGAGAAAAACATTCAGTACTTC. Encoded protein: CASSTGQEEKNIQYF. The gene calls are TRBV6-5 and TRBJ2-4; TRBD1 matches 7 bases. The germline V gene has CDR1 MNHEY and CDR2 SVGAGI. With V trimmed by 5 bases and J by 4 bases, 8 bases remained unmatched. This CDR3 is built from 15 residues.

The CDR3 reads CASSSLQGHNYGYTF. In nucleotides, the CDR3 is TGTGCCAGCAGCTCTCTACAGGGCCACAACTATGGCTACACCTTC. The V call is TRBV5-4, the J call TRBJ1-2, with D possibly being TRBD1 (6 bases). Trimming removed 3 bases from V and 2 bases from J, with 14 bases in between. Germline values: CDR1 SGHNT, CDR2 YYREEE (reference sequence). CDR3 length: 15 residues.

The chain joins TRBV7-2 to TRBJ1-2; possibly TRBD1 for D (6 bases). This CDR3 contains 16 residues. In germline, CDR1 is SGHTA, CDR2 FQGNSA. V was cut by 0 bases and J by 5 bases, with 16 bases left in between. CDR3 bases: TGTGCCAGCAGCTTAGCGGGGGCAGGGACGCGGTATGGCTACACCTTC. Encoded protein: CASSLAGAGTRYGYTF.

The chain has TRBV10-3 and TRBJ2-5, with D perhaps TRBD2 (5 bases). The germline CDR1 and CDR2 sequences are ENHRY and SYGVKD. The V gene lost 8 bases and the J gene lost 2 bases, with 9 bases spanning the gap. This CDR3 comprises 12 residues. Here the CDR3 reads CAIGGPQETQYF. The DNA of the CDR3 is TGTGCCATCGGAGGTCCGCAAGAGACCCAGTACTTC.

The chain uses TRBV27 and TRBJ2-7, with a weak D call TRBD1 (6 bases). This CDR3 contains 15 residues. Trimming cost V 1 base and J 2 bases, with 12 bases left between them. Germline V gives CDR1 MNHEY, CDR2 SMNVEV (reference sequence). The CDR3 sequence is CASSLFSTGPYEQYF. The CDR3 DNA follows: TGTGCCAGCAGTTTATTCTCGACAGGCCCCTACGAGCAGTACTTC.

The chain links TRBV19 to TRBJ2-7; no definite D call. Trimming shortened V by 7 bases and J by 7 bases, and 5 bases separated the two germline ends. The CDR3 is 9 residues long. Germline V gives CDR1 LNHDA, CDR2 SQIVND (reference sequence). CDR3 amino acids: CASNREQYF. CDR3 in DNA: TGTGCCAGTAACCGGGAGCAGTACTTC.

V is TRBV27 and J is TRBJ1-3; tentatively, D is TRBD1 (5 bases). Germline loops: CDR1 MNHEY, CDR2 SMNVEV (reference sequence). There are 14 residues in the CDR3. The V end was cut by 5 bases, the J end by 2 bases, with 10 bases between. CDR3 sequence: CASSLRGAGNTIYF. The CDR3 region has the DNA TGTGCCAGCAGTCTAAGGGGTGCTGGAAACACCATATATTTT.

CDR3 amino acids: CASRRRAGGTNYGYTF. In DNA form, the CDR3 reads TGTGCCAGCAGGCGGAGGGCAGGAGGAACTAACTATGGCTACACCTTC. This chain joins TRBV2 and TRBJ1-2; D not resolved. Germline CDR1 is SNHLY and CDR2 is FYNNEI. V was clipped by 6 bases and J by 0 bases, with 17 bases between them. This CDR3 comprises 16 residues. Full variable domain (rest looked up from reference TRBV2 and TRBJ1-2): EPEVTQTPSHQVTQMGQEVILRCVPISNHLYFYWYRQILGQKVEFLVSFYNNEISEKSEIFDDQFSVERPDGSNFTLKIRSTKLEDSAMYFCASRRRAGGTNYGYTFGSGTRLTVV.

As regards this clone: One end of the junction fails to match germline, which may point to a read error. The rearrangement joins TRBV18 to TRBJ1-5; 8 bases match TRBD1. Looked up from germline, CDR1 is KGHSH and CDR2 is LQKENI. The CDR3 is 14 residues long. The CDR3 here is CASSPPDRDQPQHF. CDR3 DNA: TGTGCCAGCTCACCACCGGACAGGGATCAACCCCAGCATTTT.

The chain links TRBV5-8 to TRBJ2-7, with D possibly TRBD1 on 6 matching bases. CDR3 length: 14 residues. CDR1 and CDR2 from the germline V gene are SGHTS and YDEGEE. The germline V and J ends were trimmed by 4 bases and 2 bases, with 13 bases remaining between them. CDR3 nucleotide sequence: TGTGCCAGCAGCCTTAAGACAGGAACCTACGAGCAGTACTTC. It is translated as CASSLKTGTYEQYF.